The 14 T cell receptor beta chains in this list originate from one sample, sequenced in a study of T cell responses to AZD1222 COVID-19 vaccine (dated by TCRdb to about 2021). Libraries were prepared through the immunoSEQ multiplex PCR assay. TCRdb retrieved this table from immuneACCESS and kept in-frame rearrangements only. Not all clones are present; in checked studies, unresolved V genes account for under half, and no reason is known for the remainder. The sample data list approximately 60,000 clones, and around 85% of these were observed just once. Roughly 17% of the sample goes to the ten largest clones. What this sample's time point label stands for: baseline before first vaccination. Sequencing was performed on peripheral blood, taken on day 0 of AZD1222 vaccination. These receptors were obtained from an adult in good health.

The CDR3: CASSYTEDQPQHF. CDR3 sequence (DNA): TGTGCCAGCAGTTATACAGAGGATCAGCCCCAGCATTTT. The J gene is TRBJ1-5, the V gene TRBV6-5; the D is unclear. CDR3 length: 13 amino acids. V was trimmed by 3 bases and J by 5 bases, leaving 8 bases between them. Germline V gene data show CDR1 as MNHEY and CDR2 as SVGAGI.

The V gene is TRBV4-2, the J gene TRBJ1-2; TRBD1 matches at 8 bases. Germline V gives CDR1 LGHNA, CDR2 YNFKEQ. Trimming cost V 4 bases and J 10 bases; bases outside gene matches: 14. This CDR3 comprises 15 residues. The CDR3 region has the DNA TGTGCCAGCAGCCGAATCGGGGGGACAGGAGGACACTACACCTTC. It yields the protein CASSRIGGTGGHYTF.

This clone was picked up a small number of times. The chain employs TRBV27 and TRBJ1-2, with D possibly being TRBD1 (5 bases). Trimming shortened V by 7 bases and J by 3 bases, and 21 bases separated the two germline ends. This CDR3 is 16 amino acids long. Germline-derived CDR1 and CDR2 are MNHEY and SMNVEV (reference sequence). CDR3 DNA: TGTGCCAGCACCCCCAACTGGGATGGAGGGGACTATGGCTACACCTTC. It encodes CASTPNWDGGDYGYTF.

The rearrangement uses TRBV18 and TRBJ1-2; 9 bases are shared with TRBD1. This CDR3 contains 13 residues. Germline V lookup: CDR1 KGHSH, CDR2 LQKENI. J lost 14 bases, V lost 3 bases, and 10 bases had no gene match. In DNA, the CDR3 is TGTGCCAGCTCACCCGGGACAGGGAGAACGCGGACCTTC. This translates into CASSPGTGRTRTF.

V usage is TRBV10-3 and J usage is TRBJ2-1; D might be TRBD1 or TRBD2, each matching 5 bases. The CDR3 runs to 16 residues. The V and J ends lost 4 bases and 8 bases respectively, with 21 bases between them. Germline values: CDR1 ENHRY, CDR2 SYGVKD. In DNA, the CDR3 is TGTGCCATCAGTGCCTCCCAGGTTAGAGGGACCCATGAGCAGTTCTTC. Its translation: CAISASQVRGTHEQFF.

This clone was seen a single time. V is TRBV6-5 and J is TRBJ2-7; 8 bases are a match to TRBD2. V lost 9 bases to trimming and J lost 3 bases; unmatched junction nucleotides: 10. The CDR3 is made up of 14 amino acids. Per germline, CDR1 MNHEY and CDR2 SVGAGI. The CDR3 loop reads CARKAGLVDYEQYF. DNA for the CDR3: TGTGCCAGGAAAGCGGGACTAGTCGACTACGAGCAGTACTTC.

The V call is TRBV18, the J call TRBJ1-2; D is perhaps TRBD1 (5 bases). CDR3 length equals 13 residues. V lost 2 bases and J 8 bases, leaving 12 bases between the germline ends. Per germline, CDR1 KGHSH and CDR2 LQKENI. For the CDR3, the DNA is TGTGCCAGCTCACCAGACAGCCTGCGGGGCTACACCTTC. Its protein is CASSPDSLRGYTF.

The chain employs TRBV4-1 and TRBJ2-5, with a possible D match to TRBD1 (5 bases). The V end lost 6 bases, the J end lost 5 bases, and 16 bases lay between the germline ends. Germline assignment: CDR1 MGHRA and CDR2 YSYEKL. The CDR3 has 14 amino acids. CDR3 loop: CASSRTPPDETQYF. The CDR3 DNA sequence: TGCGCCAGCAGTCGGACACCACCCGATGAGACCCAGTACTTC.

This clone has only a few counts. CDR3 in DNA: TGTGCCAGCAGCCGACAGGGAAACAATTCACCCCTCCACTTT. Translated: CASSRQGNNSPLHF. The chain links TRBV5-4 to TRBJ1-6; TRBD1 matches 7 bases. This CDR3 is 14 amino acids long. J lost 7 bases, V lost 4 bases, and 5 bases had no gene match. Germline assignment: CDR1 SGHNT and CDR2 YYREEE (reference sequence).

The chain couples TRBV20-1 to TRBJ1-1; D remains unclear. The CDR3 consists of 14 residues. The germline gives CDR1 DFQATT, CDR2 SNEGSKA (reference sequence). Trimming shortened V by 3 bases and J by 1 base, and 12 bases separated the two germline ends. The CDR3 DNA is TGCAGTGCTAGTTTGGGCCAATGGAACACTGAAGCTTTCTTT. As protein: CSASLGQWNTEAFF.

This clone came up once. The chain carries TRBV4-1 and TRBJ2-7; D remains unclear. The CDR3 length is 13 residues. Trimming took off 0 bases at V and 3 bases at J, with 6 bases between the two ends. CDR1 is MGHRA, CDR2 YSYEKL, per germline. CDR3 region: CASSQDAGYEQYF. The CDR3 DNA reads TGCGCCAGCAGCCAAGATGCAGGCTACGAGCAGTACTTC.

The CDR3 sequence is CASSSRNSRLTSGNTIYF. The CDR3 DNA reads TGTGCCAGCAGCTCGCGCAATTCGAGGCTTACATCTGGAAACACCATATATTTT. The chain uses TRBV7-6 and TRBJ1-3; D remains unclear. The germline CDR1 and CDR2 sequences are SGHVS and FNYEAQ. The CDR3 length is 18 residues. Trimming cost V 4 bases and J 1 base, with 20 bases left between them.

The chain combines TRBV2 with TRBJ1-2; D call uncertain. The CDR3 runs 15 residues. The germline V gene has CDR1 SNHLY and CDR2 FYNNEI. V shed 3 bases and J shed 2 bases, with 13 bases lying between them. As DNA, the CDR3 is TGTGCCAGCAGTGATAATAGGGCGCAGAACTATGGCTACACCTTC. Residues: CASSDNRAQNYGYTF. Using reference TRBV2 and TRBJ1-2 for the parts outside the CDR3, the full variable domain is EPEVTQTPSHQVTQMGQEVILRCVPISNHLYFYWYRQILGQKVEFLVSFYNNEISEKSEIFDDQFSVERPDGSNFTLKIRSTKLEDSAMYFCASSDNRAQNYGYTFGSGTRLTVV.

This clone came up a few times. This chain connects TRBV30 to TRBJ2-2; 8 bases align to TRBD1. Looked up from germline, CDR1 is GTSNPN and CDR2 is SVGIG (reference sequence). V dropped 0 bases and J dropped 1; count of bases not matched to a gene: 1. The CDR3 consists of 15 residues. The CDR3 DNA reads as TGTGCCTGGAGTGTAGGACAGGGGAACACCGGGGAGCTGTTTTTT. Translated: CAWSVGQGNTGELFF. Looking up the rest from reference TRBV30 and TRBJ2-2 gives the full variable domain: SQTIHQWPATLVQPVGSPLSLECTVEGTSNPNLYWYRQAAGRGLQLLFYSVGIGQISSEVPQNLSASRPQDRQFILSSKKLLLSDSGFYLCAWSVGQGNTGELFFGEGSRLTVL.